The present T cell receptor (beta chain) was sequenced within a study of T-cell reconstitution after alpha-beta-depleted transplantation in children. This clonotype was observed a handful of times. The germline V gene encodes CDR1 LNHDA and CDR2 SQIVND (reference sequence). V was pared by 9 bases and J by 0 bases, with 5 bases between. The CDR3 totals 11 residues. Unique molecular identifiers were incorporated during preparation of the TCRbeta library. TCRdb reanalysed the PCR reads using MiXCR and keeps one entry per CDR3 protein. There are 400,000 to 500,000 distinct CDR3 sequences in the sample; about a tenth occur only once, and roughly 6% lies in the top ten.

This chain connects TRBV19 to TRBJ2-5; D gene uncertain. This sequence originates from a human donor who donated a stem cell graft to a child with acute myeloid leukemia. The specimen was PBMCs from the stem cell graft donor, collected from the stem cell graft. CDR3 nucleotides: TGTGCCAGCAAGGACCAAGAGACCCAGTACTTC. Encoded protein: CASKDQETQYF.